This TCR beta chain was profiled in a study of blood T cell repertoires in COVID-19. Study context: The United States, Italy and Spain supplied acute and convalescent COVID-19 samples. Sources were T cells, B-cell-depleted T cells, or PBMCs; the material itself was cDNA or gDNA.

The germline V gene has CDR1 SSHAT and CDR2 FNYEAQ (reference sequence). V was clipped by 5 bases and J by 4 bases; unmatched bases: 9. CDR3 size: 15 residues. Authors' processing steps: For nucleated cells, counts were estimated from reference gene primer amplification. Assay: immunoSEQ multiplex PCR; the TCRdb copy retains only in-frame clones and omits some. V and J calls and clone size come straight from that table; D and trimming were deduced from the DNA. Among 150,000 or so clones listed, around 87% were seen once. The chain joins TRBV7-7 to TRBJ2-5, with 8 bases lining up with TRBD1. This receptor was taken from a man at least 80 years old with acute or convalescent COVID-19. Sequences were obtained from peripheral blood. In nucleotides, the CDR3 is TGTGCCAGCAGCACCACAGGGGGAGTACCAGAGACCCAGTACTTC. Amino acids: CASSTTGGVPETQYF.